These T cell receptor beta chains were read from a single sample in a study of blood T cell repertoires in COVID-19. Sequencing used immunoSEQ multiplex PCR; TCRdb keeps in-frame clones, though not all of them. The sample consists of about 220,000 clones, roughly 89% of them appearing once. Sequencing was performed on PBMCs or T cells enriched from blood (not recorded which). The source is a man aged 25 to 40 who had been exposed to COVID-19. CDR3s leave out the opening cysteine and the closing phenylalanine or tryptophan.

>TRBJ1-2|TRBV27
ASKPGQTYGYT
>TRBJ2-7|TRBV6-1
ASSERGVAGLHGEQY
>TRBJ1-2|TRBV5-4
ASSGGTGGNYGYT
>TRBJ2-5|TRBV9
ASSPRTGEGGTQY
>TRBJ1-2|TRBV7-9
ASSLVQNSYGYT
>TRBJ2-5|TRBV7-9
ASSLVRDGQY
>TRBJ1-1|TRBV3-1/TRBV3-2
ASSQASIGGSTEAF
>TRBJ2-1|TRBV9
ASSVGGVPNEQF
>TRBJ2-5|TRBV3-1/TRBV3-2
ASSQESQASGKETQY
>TRBJ2-1|TRBV15
ATNRPTAHEQF
>TRBJ1-1|TRBV19
ASSMGLLTGQLKAF